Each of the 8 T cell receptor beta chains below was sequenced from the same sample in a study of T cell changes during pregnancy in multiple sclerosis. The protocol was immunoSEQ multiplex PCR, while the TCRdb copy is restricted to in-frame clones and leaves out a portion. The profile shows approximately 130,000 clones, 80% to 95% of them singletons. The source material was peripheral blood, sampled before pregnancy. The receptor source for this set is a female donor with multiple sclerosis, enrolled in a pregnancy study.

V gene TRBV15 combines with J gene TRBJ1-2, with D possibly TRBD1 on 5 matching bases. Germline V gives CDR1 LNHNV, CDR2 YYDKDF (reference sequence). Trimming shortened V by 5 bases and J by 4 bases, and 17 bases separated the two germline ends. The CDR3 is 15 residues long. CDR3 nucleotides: TGTGCCACCAGCTCCCGGGACCGGGGGATCTATGGCTACACCTTC. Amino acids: CATSSRDRGIYGYTF.

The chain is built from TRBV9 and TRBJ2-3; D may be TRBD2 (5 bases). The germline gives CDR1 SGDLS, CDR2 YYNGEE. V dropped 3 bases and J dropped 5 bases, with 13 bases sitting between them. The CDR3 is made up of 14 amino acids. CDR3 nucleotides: TGTGCCAGCAGCGGTAGCCCGGGGATAGATACGCAGTATTTT. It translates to CASSGSPGIDTQYF. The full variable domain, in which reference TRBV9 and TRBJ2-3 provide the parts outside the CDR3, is DSGVTQTPKHLITATGQRVTLRCSPRSGDLSVYWYQQSLDQGLQFLIQYYNGEERAKGNILERFSAQQFPDLHSELNLSSLELGDSALYFCASSGSPGIDTQYFGPGTRLTVL.

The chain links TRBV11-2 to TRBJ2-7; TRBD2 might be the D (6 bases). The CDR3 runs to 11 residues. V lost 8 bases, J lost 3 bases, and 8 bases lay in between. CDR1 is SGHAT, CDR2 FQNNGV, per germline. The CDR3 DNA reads TGTGCCAGCGGGGGGATCTACGAGCAGTACTTC. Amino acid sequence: CASGGIYEQYF. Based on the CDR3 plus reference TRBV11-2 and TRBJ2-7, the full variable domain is EAGVAQSPRYKIIEKRQSVAFWCNPISGHATLYWYQQILGQGPKLLIQFQNNGVVDDSQLPKDRFSAERLKGVDSTLKIQPAKLEDSAVYLCASGGIYEQYFGPGTRLTVT.

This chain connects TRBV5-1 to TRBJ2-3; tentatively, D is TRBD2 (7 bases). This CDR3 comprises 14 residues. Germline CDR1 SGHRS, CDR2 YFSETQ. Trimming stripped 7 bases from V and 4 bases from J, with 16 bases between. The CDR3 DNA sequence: TGCGCCAGCGCCGGGGGCGGGGGTTCAGATACGCAGTATTTT. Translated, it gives CASAGGGGSDTQYF.

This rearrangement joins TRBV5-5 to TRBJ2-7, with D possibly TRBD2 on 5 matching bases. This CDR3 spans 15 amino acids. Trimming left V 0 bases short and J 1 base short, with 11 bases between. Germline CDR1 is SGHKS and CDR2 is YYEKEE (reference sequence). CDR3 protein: CASSLVYGNSYEQYF. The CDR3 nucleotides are TGTGCCAGCAGCTTGGTCTACGGGAATTCCTACGAGCAGTACTTC.

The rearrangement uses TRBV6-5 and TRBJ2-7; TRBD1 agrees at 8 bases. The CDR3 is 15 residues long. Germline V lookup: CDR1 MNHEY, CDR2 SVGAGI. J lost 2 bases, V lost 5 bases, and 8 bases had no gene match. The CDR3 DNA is TGTGCCAGCAGTAAGACAGGGGAAGGGGCCTACGAGCAGTACTTC. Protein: CASSKTGEGAYEQYF.

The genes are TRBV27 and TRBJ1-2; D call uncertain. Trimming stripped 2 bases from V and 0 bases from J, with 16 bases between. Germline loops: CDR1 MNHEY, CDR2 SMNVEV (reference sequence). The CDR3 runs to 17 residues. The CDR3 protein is CASSLRLLRRSNYGYTF. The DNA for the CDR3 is TGTGCCAGCAGTTTACGCCTCTTGAGAAGATCTAACTATGGCTACACCTTC.

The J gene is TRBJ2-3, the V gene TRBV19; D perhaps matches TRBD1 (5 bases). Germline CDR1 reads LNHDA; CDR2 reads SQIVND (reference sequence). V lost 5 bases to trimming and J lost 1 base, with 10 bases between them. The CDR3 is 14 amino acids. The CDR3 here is CASSSDSGTDTQYF. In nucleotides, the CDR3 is TGTGCCAGTAGTTCCGACAGTGGCACAGATACGCAGTATTTT.